The clone carrying this T cell receptor (beta chain) showed up just once. The record originates from a study of blood T cell repertoires in COVID-19. Study as a whole: COVID-19 samples from acute and convalescent phases originated in the United States, Italy and Spain. Sources were T cells, B-cell-depleted T cells, or PBMCs; the material itself was cDNA or gDNA.

The authors' processing: Counts of nucleated cells, estimated from reference gene primer amplification, were obtained. The protocol was immunoSEQ multiplex PCR, while the TCRdb copy is restricted to in-frame clones and leaves out a portion. D and trimming come from the DNA, and the V and J calls and clone size come from that table. Found here are around 180,000 clones, 70% to 85% of them singletons; the top ten hold about 9.4%. The CDR3 length is 13 residues. The germline gives CDR1 MNHEY, CDR2 SVGAGI. V was clipped by 5 bases and J by 5 bases, with 12 bases between them. This TCR derives from a woman at least 80 years old with acute or convalescent COVID-19. The rearrangement joins TRBV6-5 to TRBJ2-5; weak D call: TRBD1 (5 bases). Sequencing was performed on peripheral blood. The CDR3 region has the DNA TGTGCCAGCAGTATGGACATCGGGGAGACCCAGTACTTC. Residues: CASSMDIGETQYF.